Detailed here is one T cell receptor (beta chain). This entry belongs to a study of blood T cell repertoires in COVID-19. Measured with immunoSEQ multiplex PCR; TCRdb has only the in-frame clones, and not every one. This table has tens of thousands of clones, approximately 82% appearing once. The CDR3 has 15 amino acids. Germline loops: CDR1 LGHDT, CDR2 YNNKEL (reference sequence). V shed 3 bases and J shed 5 bases, with 16 bases lying between them. Sample: peripheral blood. This chain connects TRBV3-1 (or the pseudogene TRBV3-2) to TRBJ2-5; weak D call: TRBD2 (6 bases). The sequence came from a woman older than 75 with acute or convalescent COVID-19. CDR3 nucleotides: TGTGCCAGCAGCCAGAACGGGGGTGGCGGGGAGACCCAGTACTTC. Translating gives CASSQNGGGGETQYF.